One sample yielded the 16 T cell receptor beta chains listed below, sequenced in a study of a mutant IDH1 vaccine in newly diagnosed glioma. As for time point: week 47, end of study. Each dose of the vaccine consisted of 300 ug of mutant IDH1 20-mer peptide, with topical imiquimod. The antigens of these receptors remain unknown. Some clones are missing from TCRdb's copy, which holds only in-frame ones; the method was immunoSEQ multiplex PCR. The sample shows tens of thousands of clones, roughly 71% of them seen only once. The sequences come from PBMCs, collected from a glioma patient whose treatment included an IDH1 peptide vaccine. The receptors stem from a middle-aged man with glioma.

The CDR3 nucleotides read TGTGCCAGCGGGACAGGGAACTATGGCTACACCTTC. Translating gives CASGTGNYGYTF. The rearrangement links TRBV5-8 to TRBJ1-2, with 9 bases matching TRBD1. The CDR3 contains 12 residues. Germline V gene data show CDR1 as SGHTS and CDR2 as YDEGEE. V trimming: 7 bases; J trimming: 2 bases; junction bases outside the gene matches: 0.

The J gene is TRBJ1-2, the V gene TRBV2; D might be TRBD1 (6 bases). CDR3 length: 13 amino acids. V was cut by 7 bases and J by 4 bases, with 13 bases left in between. CDR1 SNHLY and CDR2 FYNNEI come from the germline V gene. CDR3 bases: TGTGCCAGCATGGGCAGGGGTGCCTATGGCTACACCTTC. As protein: CASMGRGAYGYTF. The whole variable domain, remainder taken from reference TRBV2 and TRBJ1-2, is EPEVTQTPSHQVTQMGQEVILRCVPISNHLYFYWYRQILGQKVEFLVSFYNNEISEKSEIFDDQFSVERPDGSNFTLKIRSTKLEDSAMYFCASMGRGAYGYTFGSGTRLTVV.

This chain uses TRBV5-4 with TRBJ2-2, with D unclear. CDR3 size: 15 residues. Germline CDR1 reads SGHNT; CDR2 reads YYREEE (reference sequence). Trimming stripped 5 bases from V and 4 bases from J, with 15 bases between. CDR3 nucleotides: TGTGCCAGCAGTTCGGCCCTAGGAGTCACCGGGGAGCTGTTTTTT. Its translation is CASSSALGVTGELFF.

The chain employs TRBV15 and TRBJ1-1, with TRBD1 matching 7 bases. This CDR3 has 15 residues. The V and J ends lost 1 base and 4 bases, in that order; junction bases with no gene match: 6. Germline V gene sequence: CDR1 LNHNV, CDR2 YYDKDF (reference sequence). The CDR3 here is CATSRGTGGLTEAFF. The CDR3, as DNA: TGTGCCACCAGCAGAGGGACAGGAGGCCTCACTGAAGCTTTCTTT. The variable domain in full, completed from reference TRBV15 and TRBJ1-1, reads DAMVIQNPRYQVTQFGKPVTLSCSQTLNHNVMYWYQQKSSQAPKLLFHYYDKDFNNEADTPDNFQSRRPNTSFCFLDIRSPGLGDTAMYLCATSRGTGGLTEAFFGQGTRLTVV.

This clone came up once. CDR3 amino acids: CASNHRVTGIPEAFF. CDR3 in DNA: TGTGCCAGTAATCACCGTGTGACAGGGATCCCTGAAGCTTTCTTT. The chain couples TRBV19 to TRBJ1-1; 7 bases are a match to TRBD1. The V gene end was trimmed by 7 bases and the J gene end by 6 bases; junction bases not matched to a gene: 14. The length of the CDR3 is 15 residues. Germline-derived CDR1 and CDR2 are LNHDA and SQIVND (reference sequence).

CDR3: CASSSRPGQTNEQFF. The CDR3 bases are TGTGCCAGCAGCTCACGCCCGGGACAGACTAATGAGCAGTTCTTC. J is TRBJ2-1 and V is TRBV7-9; TRBD1 matches 7 bases. V lost 4 bases, J lost 7 bases, and 10 bases stayed unmatched. CDR1 and CDR2 from the germline V gene are SEHNR and FQNEAQ (reference sequence). The CDR3 is made up of 15 amino acids.

This chain joins TRBV4-1 and TRBJ2-5, with D unresolved. The V end lost 3 bases, the J end lost 4 bases, and 18 bases lay between the germline ends. Germline V gives CDR1 MGHRA, CDR2 YSYEKL. This CDR3 is 16 amino acids long. Written as DNA, the CDR3 is TGCGCCAGCAGCCATGCGGAAGGGCATCTGAGAGAGACCCAGTACTTC. It translates to CASSHAEGHLRETQYF.

This CDR3 reads CASRVGLMTYGYTF. The CDR3 DNA sequence: TGTGCCAGCAGGGTGGGGTTGATGACCTATGGCTACACCTTC. The chain recombines TRBV2 with TRBJ1-2; D gene ambiguous. From germline, CDR1 is SNHLY and CDR2 FYNNEI. The CDR3 covers 14 residues. The V end was cut by 6 bases, the J end by 4 bases, with 15 bases between.

The gene calls are TRBV6-6 and TRBJ2-5, with a possible D match to TRBD2 (6 bases). With the DNA end fitting TRBJ2-7 better, the J assignment may be wrong. The CDR3 is made up of 13 amino acids. The germline V gene encodes CDR1 MNHNY and CDR2 SVGAGI (reference sequence). Here the CDR3 DNA reads TGTGCCAGCAGTTACGCGGGAATTTCCGAGCAGTACTTC. Residues: CASSYAGISEQYF.

This chain uses TRBV6-4 with TRBJ1-2; 11 bases fit TRBD1. The germline gives CDR1 MRHNA, CDR2 SNTAGT. Trimming cost V 6 bases and J 5 bases; bases outside gene matches: 8. The CDR3 length is 15 residues. The CDR3 sequence is CASRPGQGAGYGYTF. CDR3 coding DNA: TGTGCCAGCAGACCAGGACAGGGGGCAGGGTATGGCTACACCTTC.

The chain joins TRBV6-1 to TRBJ2-1, with 9 bases that match TRBD2. The junction had 9 bases not matched to a gene; V was cut back by 0 bases and J by 9 bases. This CDR3 has 16 amino acids. Germline lookup yields CDR1 MNHNS and CDR2 SASEGT. The CDR3 loop is CASSEAQREAVGEQFF. The CDR3 DNA follows: TGTGCCAGCAGTGAAGCTCAGCGGGAGGCCGTAGGTGAGCAGTTCTTC.

This sequence joins TRBV15 and TRBJ2-5, with unresolved D. This CDR3 has 15 amino acids. The germline V gene encodes CDR1 LNHNV and CDR2 YYDKDF (reference sequence). Trimming cost V 1 base and J 2 bases, with 11 bases left between them. The CDR3 reads CATSRGGKKQETQYF. The CDR3 DNA follows: TGTGCCACCAGCAGAGGTGGTAAAAAACAAGAGACCCAGTACTTC. The full variable domain, its missing parts supplied by reference TRBV15 and TRBJ2-5, is DAMVIQNPRYQVTQFGKPVTLSCSQTLNHNVMYWYQQKSSQAPKLLFHYYDKDFNNEADTPDNFQSRRPNTSFCFLDIRSPGLGDTAMYLCATSRGGKKQETQYFGPGTRLLVL.

This clone was observed a few times. The rearrangement joins TRBV5-6 to TRBJ1-1, with 7 nucleotides matching TRBD1. The ends lost 2 bases at V and 0 bases at J; junction bases unmatched: 4. The germline gives CDR1 SGHDT, CDR2 YYEEEE. The CDR3 contains 15 residues. CDR3 nucleotides: TGTGCCAGCAGCTTCAGACAGGGCCTGAACACTGAAGCTTTCTTT. Translation gives CASSFRQGLNTEAFF.

This chain uses TRBV14 with TRBJ2-2; 11 nucleotides agree with TRBD2. V lost 2 bases and J lost 6; bases outside the gene matches: 2. This CDR3 spans 15 amino acids. From germline, CDR1 is SGHDN and CDR2 FVKESK. CDR3 region: CASSQLAGGAGELFF. The DNA of the CDR3 is TGTGCCAGCAGCCAACTAGCGGGAGGCGCCGGGGAGCTGTTTTTT.

The genes are TRBV7-2 and TRBJ1-2, with D perhaps matching TRBD1 (6 bases). Germline CDR1 reads SGHTA; CDR2 reads FQGNSA. The CDR3 runs to 14 residues. Trimming removed 4 bases at V and 3 bases at J, with 12 bases between. Written as DNA, the CDR3 is TGTGCCAGCAGCTCGGACAGAACCGACTATGGCTACACCTTC. It translates to CASSSDRTDYGYTF.

V and J are TRBV5-1 and TRBJ2-7; 8 nucleotides align to TRBD2. The ends lost 4 bases at V and 5 bases at J; junction bases unmatched: 8. CDR3 length equals 14 residues. Germline CDR1 is SGHRS and CDR2 is YFSETQ. The CDR3 bases are TGCGCCAGCAGCCAAAGCGGGAGATTTGACGAGCAGTACTTC. Encoded protein: CASSQSGRFDEQYF.